The entry below describes one T cell receptor (beta chain). The antigen is not known. The sample belongs to a study of a mutant IDH1 vaccine in newly diagnosed glioma. Study-wide context: Every participant had undergone radiotherapy, temozolomide, or both before, and most underwent both.

Time point here: week 35, safety follow-up. The investigators gave 300 ug of mutant IDH1 20-mer peptide in each vaccine dose, together with topical imiquimod. The method was immunoSEQ multiplex PCR; TCRdb's version includes in-frame clones alone and lacks a portion of them. This table holds roughly 48,000 clones, around 80% found once. Germline values: CDR1 SEHNR, CDR2 FQNEAQ (reference sequence). V lost 5 bases and J lost 2; bases outside the gene matches: 9. CDR3 length: 16 amino acids. The source is a man in his forties or fifties with glioma. J is TRBJ2-5 and V is TRBV7-9; 9 nucleotides line up with TRBD2. The sequences come from PBMCs, collected from a glioma patient whose treatment included an IDH1 peptide vaccine. The CDR3 DNA reads as TGTGCCAGCAGCCCCGGCGGAGCGGGAGGTCAAGAGACCCAGTACTTC. This gives the protein CASSPGGAGGQETQYF.